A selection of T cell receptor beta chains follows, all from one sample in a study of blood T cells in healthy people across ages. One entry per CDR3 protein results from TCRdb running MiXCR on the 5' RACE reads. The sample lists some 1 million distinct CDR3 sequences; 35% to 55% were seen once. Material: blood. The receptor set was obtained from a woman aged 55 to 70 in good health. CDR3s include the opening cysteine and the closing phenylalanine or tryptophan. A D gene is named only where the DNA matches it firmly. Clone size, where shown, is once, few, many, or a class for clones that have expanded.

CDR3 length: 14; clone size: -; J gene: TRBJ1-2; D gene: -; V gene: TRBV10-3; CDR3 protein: CAIRPRETNYGYTF; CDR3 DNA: TGTGCCATCAGACCCCGGGAAACGAACTATGGCTACACCTTC
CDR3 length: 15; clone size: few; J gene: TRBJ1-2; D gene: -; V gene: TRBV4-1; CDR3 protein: CASSHPTRPDYGYTF; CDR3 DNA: TGCGCCAGCAGCCACCCCACCCGCCCAGACTATGGCTACACCTTC
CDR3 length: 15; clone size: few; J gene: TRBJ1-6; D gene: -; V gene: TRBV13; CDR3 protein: CASRQKGGYNSPLHF; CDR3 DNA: TGTGCCAGCAGACAAAAGGGCGGTTATAATTCACCCCTCCACTTT
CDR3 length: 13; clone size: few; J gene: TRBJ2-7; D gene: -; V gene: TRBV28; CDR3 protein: CASSDPPGYEQYF; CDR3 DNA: TGTGCCAGCAGCGATCCGCCGGGATACGAGCAGTACTTC
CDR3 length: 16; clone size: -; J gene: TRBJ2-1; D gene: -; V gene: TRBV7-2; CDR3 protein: CASSLIGRQFYNEQFF; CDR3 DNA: TGTGCCAGCAGCTTAATCGGACGACAGTTCTACAATGAGCAGTTCTTC
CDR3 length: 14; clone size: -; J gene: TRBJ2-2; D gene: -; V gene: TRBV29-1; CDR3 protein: CSVGLGDVTGELFF; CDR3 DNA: TGCAGCGTTGGGTTGGGGGATGTCACCGGGGAGCTGTTTTTT
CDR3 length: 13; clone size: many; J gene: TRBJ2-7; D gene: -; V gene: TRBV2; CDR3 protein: CASRVGPAYEQYF; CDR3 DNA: TGTGCCAGCAGGGTGGGGCCAGCCTACGAGCAGTACTTC
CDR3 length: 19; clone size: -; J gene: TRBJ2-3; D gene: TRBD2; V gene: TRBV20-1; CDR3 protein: CSARGGRVAGVRATDTQYF; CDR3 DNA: TGCAGTGCTAGAGGGGGTCGGGTAGCGGGAGTCAGGGCCACGGATACGCAGTATTTT
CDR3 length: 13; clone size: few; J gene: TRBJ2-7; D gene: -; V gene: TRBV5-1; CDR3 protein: CASSWRTDYEQYF; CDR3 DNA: TGCGCCAGCAGCTGGCGGACAGACTACGAGCAGTACTTC
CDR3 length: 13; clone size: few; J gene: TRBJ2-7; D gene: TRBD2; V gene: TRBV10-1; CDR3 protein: CASSGGGLYEQYF; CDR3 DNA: TGTGCCAGCAGTGGCGGGGGGCTCTACGAGCAGTACTTC
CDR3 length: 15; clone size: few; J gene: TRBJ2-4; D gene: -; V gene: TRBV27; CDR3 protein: CASSSPGGAKNIQYF; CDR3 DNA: TGTGCCAGCAGTTCTCCTGGAGGAGCCAAAAACATTCAGTACTTC
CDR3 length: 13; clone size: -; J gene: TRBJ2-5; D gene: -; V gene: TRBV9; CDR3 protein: CASSTGPLEAQYF; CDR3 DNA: TGTGCCAGCAGCACGGGACCCCTCGAGGCCCAGTACTTC
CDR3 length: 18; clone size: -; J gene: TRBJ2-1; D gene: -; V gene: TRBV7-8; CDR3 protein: CASSLGSGYSSSYNEQFF; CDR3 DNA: TGTGCCAGCAGCCTAGGAAGCGGATACTCGAGCTCCTACAATGAGCAGTTCTTC
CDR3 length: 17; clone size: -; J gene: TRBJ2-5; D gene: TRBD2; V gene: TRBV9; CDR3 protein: CASSVATAGGLQETQYF; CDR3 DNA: TGTGCCAGCAGCGTAGCTACAGCGGGAGGCCTCCAAGAGACCCAGTACTTC
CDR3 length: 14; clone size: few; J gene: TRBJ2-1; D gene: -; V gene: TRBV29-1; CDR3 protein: CSVLGRPAYNEQFF; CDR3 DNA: TGCAGCGTTTTGGGGAGGCCCGCCTACAATGAGCAGTTCTTC
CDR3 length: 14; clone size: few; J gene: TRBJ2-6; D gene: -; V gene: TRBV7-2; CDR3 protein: CASSLEAGANVLTF; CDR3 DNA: TGTGCCAGCAGCTTAGAGGCTGGGGCCAACGTCCTGACTTTC
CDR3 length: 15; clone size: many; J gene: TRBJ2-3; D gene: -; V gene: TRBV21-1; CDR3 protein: CASSSLAGLRDTQYF; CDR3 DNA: TGTGCCAGCAGCTCGCTAGCGGGCCTTCGGGATACGCAGTATTTT
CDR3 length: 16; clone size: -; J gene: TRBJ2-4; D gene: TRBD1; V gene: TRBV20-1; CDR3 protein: CSASNRQGMAKNIQYF; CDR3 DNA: TGCAGTGCTAGCAACCGACAGGGGATGGCCAAAAACATTCAGTACTTC
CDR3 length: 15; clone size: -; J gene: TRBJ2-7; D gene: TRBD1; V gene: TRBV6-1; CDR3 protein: CASFTGTGIRNEQYF; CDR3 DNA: TGTGCCAGCTTTACCGGGACAGGAATCCGAAACGAGCAGTACTTC
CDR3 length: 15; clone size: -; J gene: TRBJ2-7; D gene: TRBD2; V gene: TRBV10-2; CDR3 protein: CASSEQGLVYNEQYF; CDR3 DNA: TGCGCCAGCAGTGAGCAGGGACTAGTCTACAATGAGCAGTACTTC
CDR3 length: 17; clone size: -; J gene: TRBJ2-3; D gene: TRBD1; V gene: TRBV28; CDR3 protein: CASSFPAGTGNTDTQYF; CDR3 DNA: TGTGCCAGCAGTTTCCCCGCCGGGACAGGGAACACAGATACGCAGTATTTT
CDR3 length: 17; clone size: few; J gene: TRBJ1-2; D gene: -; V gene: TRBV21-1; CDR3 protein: CASSKGRQEGENYGYTF; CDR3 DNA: TGTGCCAGCAGCAAAGGCAGGCAAGAGGGGGAAAACTATGGCTACACCTTC
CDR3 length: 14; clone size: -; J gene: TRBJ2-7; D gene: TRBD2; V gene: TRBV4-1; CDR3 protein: CASSQGLAGNEQYF; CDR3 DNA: TGCGCCAGCAGCCAGGGGCTAGCGGGAAACGAGCAGTACTTC